This is a list of T cell receptor beta chains from one sample in a study of chemoradiotherapy in HPV16-positive cancers. The protocol was immunoSEQ multiplex PCR, while the TCRdb copy is restricted to in-frame clones and leaves out a portion. This sample has approximately 32,000 clones, with nearly 90% found just once. The sample consisted of blood, taken from a patient who underwent chemoradiotherapy. These receptors all stem from a human donor with HPV-associated anogenital cancer. Both conserved end residues are part of each CDR3. The order of the fields is J gene, D gene, clone size, V gene, CDR3 protein, CDR3 DNA. D genes are given only for firm matches. Not every row has a clone size; where given, it reads once, few, many or a size class.

>TRBJ1-4|NA|NA|TRBV11-2
CASSLVGGALTNEKLFF
TGTGCCAGCAGCTTAGTCGGAGGGGCCCTTACTAATGAAAAACTGTTTTTT
>TRBJ2-2|TRBD2|once|TRBV10-3
CATLPGGPGELFF
TGTGCCACCCTCCCGGGGGGGCCCGGGGAGCTGTTTTTT
>TRBJ2-7|NA|NA|TRBV19
CASSIVGNYEQYF
TGTGCCAGTAGTATAGTCGGGAACTACGAGCAGTACTTC
>TRBJ1-2|NA|NA|TRBV5-6
CASSYRTAYNYGYTF
TGTGCCAGCAGCTATCGGACAGCCTATAACTATGGCTACACCTTC
>TRBJ1-6|NA|once|TRBV2
CASSPEQSPLHF
TGTGCCAGCAGTCCGGAGCAATCACCCCTCCACTTT
>TRBJ2-3|NA|NA|TRBV19
CASSMPGSDTQYF
TGTGCCAGTAGTATGCCGGGGTCAGATACGCAGTATTTT
>TRBJ1-6|NA|NA|TRBV5-1
CASSPTSNSPLHF
TGCGCCAGCAGCCCGACATCGAATTCACCCCTCCACTTT
>TRBJ1-2|TRBD1|NA|TRBV5-4
CASSLETGVGYTF
TGTGCCAGCAGCTTGGAGACAGGGGTCGGCTACACCTTC
>TRBJ1-6|TRBD1|NA|TRBV7-2
CASSLVSGQPNSPLHF
TGTGCCAGCAGCTTAGTGTCGGGACAGCCCAATTCACCCCTCCACTTT
>TRBJ1-1|NA|NA|TRBV5-1
CASSSYGAQEATEAFF
TGCGCCAGCAGCTCATATGGGGCACAGGAGGCGACTGAAGCTTTCTTT
>TRBJ2-1|NA|NA|TRBV7-9
CASSFEQGRSKFF
TGTGCCAGCAGCTTCGAACAGGGCCGTTCCAAGTTCTTC
>TRBJ2-7|TRBD1|few|TRBV30
CAWSEGAGNVYEQYF
TGTGCCTGGAGTGAGGGGGCAGGAAACGTCTACGAGCAGTACTTC
>TRBJ1-1|TRBD1|NA|TRBV13
CASRIKGAYNTEAFF
TGTGCCAGCAGGATAAAGGGGGCTTACAACACTGAAGCTTTCTTT
>TRBJ1-1|TRBD1|NA|TRBV6-5
CASSTGVSGEAFF
TGTGCCAGCAGTACAGGGGTTTCGGGTGAAGCTTTCTTT
>TRBJ2-3|NA|NA|TRBV9
CASSALRTNDYTDTQYF
TGTGCCAGCAGCGCCCTCCGGACAAATGATTACACAGATACGCAGTATTTT
>TRBJ1-4|NA|NA|TRBV11-2
CASSLQGQYNEKLFF
TGTGCCAGCAGCTTACAGGGGCAGTATAATGAAAAACTGTTTTTT
>TRBJ1-5|NA|NA|TRBV5-4
CASSLQGGRQPQHF
TGTGCCAGCAGCTTGCAAGGAGGAAGGCAGCCCCAGCATTTT
>TRBJ2-7|NA|NA|TRBV7-2
CASSFGTGSYEQYF
TGTGCCAGCAGCTTCGGGACTGGGTCCTACGAGCAGTACTTC
>TRBJ2-7|NA|NA|TRBV6-5
CASSYRTSSYEQYF
TGTGCCAGCAGTTACAGGACCTCCTCCTACGAGCAGTACTTC
>TRBJ2-6|NA|NA|TRBV6-1
CASRALDSGANVLTF
TGTGCCAGCAGGGCCCTGGACTCTGGGGCCAACGTCCTGACTTTC
>TRBJ2-2|TRBD2|once|TRBV5-1
CASSLVLAGLTGELFF
TGCGCCAGCAGCTTGGTACTAGCGGGGCTCACCGGGGAGCTGTTTTTT
>TRBJ2-6|TRBD1|NA|TRBV9
CASSVGQGATGANVLTF
TGTGCCAGCAGCGTCGGACAGGGGGCAACTGGGGCCAACGTCCTGACTTTC
>TRBJ1-1|NA|NA|TRBV30
CACRVERVGTEAFF
TGTGCCTGCCGGGTAGAGAGGGTTGGCACTGAAGCTTTCTTT
>TRBJ2-2|NA|NA|TRBV6-4
CASSDVAGYGELFF
TGTGCCAGCAGTGACGTGGCGGGGTACGGGGAGCTGTTTTTT
>TRBJ1-1|NA|NA|TRBV6-6
CASSYSTSTEAFF
TGTGCCAGCAGTTACTCAACTAGCACTGAAGCTTTCTTT
>TRBJ2-3|NA|NA|TRBV11-2
CASSLWGVGTDTQYF
TGTGCCAGCAGCTTATGGGGGGTCGGCACAGATACGCAGTATTTT
>TRBJ2-7|NA|NA|TRBV5-8
CASSPVNSYEQYF
TGTGCCAGCAGCCCCGTAAACTCCTACGAGCAGTACTTC
>TRBJ1-3|TRBD1|NA|TRBV11-2
CASRQGQAGNTIYF
TGTGCCAGCAGGCAGGGACAGGCAGGAAACACCATATATTTT
>TRBJ2-1|TRBD2|NA|TRBV4-3
CASSQLAGGPNEQFF
TGCGCCAGCAGCCAACTAGCGGGAGGGCCCAATGAGCAGTTCTTC
>TRBJ1-6|NA|NA|TRBV6-5
CASREYNSPLHF
TGTGCCAGCAGGGAATATAATTCACCCCTCCACTTT
>TRBJ2-7|NA|NA|TRBV2
CASGVSLSGEQYF
TGTGCCAGCGGAGTTTCTCTCTCCGGCGAGCAGTACTTC
>TRBJ2-3|NA|NA|TRBV7-2
CASSLAPLGTQYF
TGTGCCAGCAGCTTAGCCCCTTTAGGGACGCAGTATTTT
>TRBJ1-1|NA|NA|TRBV4-2
CASSQDGGRNTEAFF
TGTGCCAGCAGCCAAGACGGCGGTAGGAACACTGAAGCTTTCTTT